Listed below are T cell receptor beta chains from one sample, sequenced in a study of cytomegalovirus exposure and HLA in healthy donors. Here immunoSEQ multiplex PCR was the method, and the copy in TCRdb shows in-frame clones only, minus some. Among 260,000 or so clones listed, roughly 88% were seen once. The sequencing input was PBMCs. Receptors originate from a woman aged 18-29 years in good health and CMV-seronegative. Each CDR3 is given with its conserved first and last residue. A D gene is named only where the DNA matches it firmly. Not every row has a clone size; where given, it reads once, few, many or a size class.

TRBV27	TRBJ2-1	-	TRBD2	CASSFETSGRAVGSYNEQFF	TGTGCCAGCAGTTTCGAGACTAGCGGGAGGGCCGTAGGGTCCTACAATGAGCAGTTCTTC
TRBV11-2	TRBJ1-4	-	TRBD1	CASREQGRALHEKLFF	TGTGCCAGCAGGGAACAGGGGCGAGCTCTACATGAAAAACTGTTTTTT
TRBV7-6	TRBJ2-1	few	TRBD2	CASSLSGIRNEQFF	TGTGCCAGCAGCCTGAGCGGGATACGAAATGAGCAGTTCTTC
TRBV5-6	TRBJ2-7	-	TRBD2	CASSLRSLAGARQYF	TGTGCCAGCAGCCTAAGGAGCCTAGCGGGAGCAAGACAGTACTTC
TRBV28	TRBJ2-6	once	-	CASSRLSLRQQTGANVLTF	TGTGCCAGCAGTCGACTGAGCTTAAGGCAGCAAACTGGGGCCAACGTCCTGACTTTC
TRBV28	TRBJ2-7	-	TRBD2	CASSPPASGRAISYEQYF	TGTGCCAGCAGCCCGCCGGCTAGCGGGAGGGCCATTTCCTACGAGCAGTACTTC
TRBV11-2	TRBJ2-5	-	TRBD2	CASSFSGRAGETQYF	TGTGCCAGCAGCTTTAGCGGGAGGGCCGGGGAGACCCAGTACTTC
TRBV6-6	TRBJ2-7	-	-	CASSYQLEQYF	TGTGCCAGCAGCTACCAACTGGAGCAGTACTTC
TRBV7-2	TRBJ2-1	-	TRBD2	CASSFSAGGVDNEQFF	TGTGCCAGCAGCTTTTCAGCGGGAGGGGTTGACAATGAGCAGTTCTTC
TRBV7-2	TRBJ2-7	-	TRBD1	CASSPDRGSYEQYF	TGTGCCAGCAGCCCGGACAGGGGTAGCTACGAGCAGTACTTC
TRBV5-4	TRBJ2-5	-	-	CASSPRTDYQETQYF	TGTGCCAGCAGCCCCCGGACAGACTACCAAGAGACCCAGTACTTC
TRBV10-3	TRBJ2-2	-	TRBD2	CGASGNTGELFF	TGTGGGGCTAGCGGAAACACCGGGGAGCTGTTTTTT
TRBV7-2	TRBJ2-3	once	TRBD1	CASSLRGRADTQYF	TGTGCCAGCAGCTTAAGGGGGCGCGCAGATACGCAGTATTTT
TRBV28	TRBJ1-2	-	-	CASSLEVPYGYTF	TGTGCCAGCAGTTTAGAGGTTCCTTATGGCTACACCTTC
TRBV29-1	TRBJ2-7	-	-	CSVATTGYEQYF	TGCAGCGTTGCCACTACCGGGTACGAGCAGTACTTC
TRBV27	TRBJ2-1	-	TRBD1	CASSLDRGPYNEQFF	TGTGCCAGCAGTTTAGACAGGGGCCCCTACAATGAGCAGTTCTTC
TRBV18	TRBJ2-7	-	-	CASSPEIYYEQYF	TGTGCCAGCTCACCGGAGATTTACTACGAGCAGTACTTC
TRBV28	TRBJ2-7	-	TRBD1	CASSVFRTGSYEQYF	TGTGCCAGCAGCGTCTTTCGGACAGGGTCCTACGAGCAGTACTTC
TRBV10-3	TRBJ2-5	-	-	CALLTQYF	TGTGCCCTGTTGACCCAGTACTTC
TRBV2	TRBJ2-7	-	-	CASRVSPTYEQYF	TGTGCCAGCAGGGTAAGCCCTACCTACGAGCAGTACTTC
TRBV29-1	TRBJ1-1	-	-	CSVGWDNALGEAFF	TGCAGCGTTGGGTGGGACAACGCCCTTGGTGAAGCTTTCTTT
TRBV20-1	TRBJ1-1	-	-	CSATRGTEAFF	TGCAGTGCTACCCGGGGAACTGAAGCTTTCTTT
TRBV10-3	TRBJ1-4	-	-	CATRDTQDEKLFF	TGTGCCACCCGGGACACACAGGACGAAAAACTGTTTTTT
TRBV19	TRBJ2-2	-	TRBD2	CASSPGGTSGGTNTGELFF	TGTGCCAGTAGTCCAGGGGGGACTAGCGGGGGAACGAACACCGGGGAGCTGTTTTTT
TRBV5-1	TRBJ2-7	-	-	CASSLAPAGQGIDEQYF	TGCGCCAGCAGCTTGGCCCCGGCTGGGCAGGGGATCGACGAGCAGTACTTC
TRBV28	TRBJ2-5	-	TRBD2	CASTLWGGEETQYF	TGTGCCAGCACTCTTTGGGGGGGAGAGGAGACCCAGTACTTC
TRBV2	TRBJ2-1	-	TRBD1	CASSSWDRVYNEQFF	TGTGCCAGCAGTTCCTGGGACAGGGTCTACAATGAGCAGTTCTTC
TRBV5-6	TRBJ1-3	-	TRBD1	CASSPRYSDRVGNTIYF	TGTGCCAGCAGCCCCCGCTACTCCGACAGGGTGGGAAACACCATATATTTT
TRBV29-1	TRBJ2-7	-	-	CSVSGGFYEQYF	TGCAGCGTTAGTGGAGGGTTCTACGAGCAGTACTTC
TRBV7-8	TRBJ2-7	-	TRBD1	CASSLVAGGWGYEQYF	TGTGCCAGCAGCTTAGTGGCAGGGGGATGGGGCTACGAGCAGTACTTC
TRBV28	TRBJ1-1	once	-	CASSLLAGALLNTEAFF	TGTGCCAGCAGTTTATTGGCAGGGGCCCTCCTGAACACTGAAGCTTTCTTT
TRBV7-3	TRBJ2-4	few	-	CASSLDGGAGKNIQYF	TGTGCCAGCAGCTTAGATGGGGGCGCTGGCAAAAACATTCAGTACTTC
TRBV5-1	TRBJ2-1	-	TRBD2	CASSLAEAGAYNEQFF	TGCGCCAGCAGCTTGGCCGAAGCGGGAGCCTACAATGAGCAGTTCTTC
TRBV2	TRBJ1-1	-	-	CASRISVLANTEAFF	TGTGCCAGCAGGATCAGCGTTCTCGCCAACACTGAAGCTTTCTTT
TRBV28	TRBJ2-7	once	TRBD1	CASSFSPGQGSYEQYF	TGTGCCAGCAGTTTTTCCCCGGGACAGGGGAGTTACGAGCAGTACTTC
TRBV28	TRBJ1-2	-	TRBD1	CASSLFQGQEHYGYTF	TGTGCCAGCAGTCTCTTTCAGGGACAGGAGCATTATGGCTACACCTTC
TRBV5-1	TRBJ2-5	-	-	CASSLRGRISSLQETQYF	TGCGCCAGCAGCTTAAGAGGGAGGATTAGCAGTCTACAAGAGACCCAGTACTTC
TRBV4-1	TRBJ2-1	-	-	CASSQEGPSNEQFF	TGCGCCAGCAGCCAAGAAGGCCCTAGTAATGAGCAGTTCTTC
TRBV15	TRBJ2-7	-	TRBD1	CATSSATGPYEQYF	TGTGCCACCAGCAGTGCGACAGGGCCCTACGAGCAGTACTTC
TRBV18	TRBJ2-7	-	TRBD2	CASSPLGSGSPYEQYF	TGTGCCAGCTCACCCCTCGGGAGCGGGAGTCCCTACGAGCAGTACTTC
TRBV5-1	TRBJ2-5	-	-	CASGDRDTEETQYF	TGCGCCAGCGGCGACCGGGACACCGAAGAGACCCAGTACTTC
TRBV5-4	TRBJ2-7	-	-	CASSSLGAGLSYEQYF	TGTGCCAGCAGCTCCTTGGGAGCGGGCCTATCCTACGAGCAGTACTTC
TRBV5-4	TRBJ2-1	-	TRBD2	CASSTGLAGGPYNEQFF	TGTGCCAGCAGCACGGGACTAGCGGGAGGGCCGTACAATGAGCAGTTCTTC
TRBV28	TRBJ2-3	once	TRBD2	CASSPVLAGRTDTQYF	TGTGCCAGCAGTCCCGTACTAGCGGGACGCACAGATACGCAGTATTTT
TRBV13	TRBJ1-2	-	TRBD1	CASSADPGQGGAGYTF	TGTGCCAGCAGCGCCGATCCGGGACAGGGAGGTGCTGGCTACACCTTC
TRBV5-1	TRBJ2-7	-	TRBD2	CASRRIAGDYEQYF	TGCGCCAGCCGACGAATAGCGGGAGACTACGAGCAGTACTTC
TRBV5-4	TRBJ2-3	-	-	CASSLGGTDTQYF	TGTGCCAGCAGCTTGGGAGGCACAGATACGCAGTATTTT
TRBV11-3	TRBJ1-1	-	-	CASSFRGTTEAFF	TGTGCCAGCAGCTTTCGGGGGACGACTGAAGCTTTCTTT
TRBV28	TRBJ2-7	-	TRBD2	CASSPAGGRYEQYF	TGTGCCAGCAGTCCCGCGGGGGGCAGGTACGAGCAGTACTTC
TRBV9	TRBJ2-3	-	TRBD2	CASAPASGRTDTQYF	TGTGCCAGCGCCCCCGCAAGCGGGAGAACAGATACGCAGTATTTT